The 15 T cell receptor beta chains listed next were all sequenced from one sample in a study of regulatory T cells in long-lasting Graves disease. Time point here: newly diagnosed GD, antithyroid drugs for less than 3 months. After RNA was extracted from PBMCs, the TCR library was made from it. With iRepertoire HTBI primers and Arm-PCR of CDR3 regions, TCR beta libraries were built. MiXCR, applied by TCRdb to the multiplex PCR reads, yields one record per CDR3 protein. The sample comprises hundreds of thousands of distinct CDR3 sequences, over 15% of which are singletons, and roughly 10% rests with the top ten. These records were also assigned to another study, of T cells in Graves' hyperthyroidism and ophthalmopathy.

The source material was peripheral blood mononuclear cells (PBMCs), sampled at new diagnosis, from a patient treated with antithyroid drugs. The source of these receptors is a woman aged 25 to 39 with Graves disease.

This clonotype was counted at least ten times. The chain joins TRBV6-1 to TRBJ2-3; TRBD2 matches at 13 bases. Per the germline V gene, CDR1 is MNHNS and CDR2 is SASEGT. The trim removed 6 bases at V and 2 bases at J, leaving 5 bases unmatched. This CDR3 contains 16 residues. This CDR3 is CASRKGLAGFTDTQYF. CDR3 coding DNA: TGTGCCAGCAGAAAGGGACTAGCGGGATTCACAGATACGCAGTATTTT.

The sample holds many counts of this clonotype. The V and J genes are TRBV27 and TRBJ2-1; 8 bases line up with TRBD2. J gave up 3 bases and V 2 bases, and 3 bases lay outside the gene matches. This CDR3 has 15 amino acids. Germline values: CDR1 MNHEY, CDR2 SMNVEV (reference sequence). CDR3 bases: TGTGCCAGCAGTTTAAGACTAGCGAGCTACAATGAGCAGTTCTTC. Protein product: CASSLRLASYNEQFF.

This clonotype was detected ten times or more. One end of the junction varies from germline; a read error may be responsible. The chain is built from TRBV13 and TRBJ1-1; D possibly corresponds to TRBD1 (5 bases). The CDR3 is 13 residues long. Looked up from germline, CDR1 is PRHDT and CDR2 is FYEKMQ (reference sequence). Here the CDR3 DNA reads TGTGCCAGCAGCATAGGGGTCAATCTTGAAGCTTTCTTT. It specifies CASSIGVNLEAFF. The full variable domain, completed using reference TRBV13 and TRBJ1-1, is AAGVIQSPRHLIKEKRETATLKCYPIPRHDTVYWYQQGPGQDPQFLISFYEKMQSDKGSIPDRFSAQQFSDYHSELNMSSLELGDSALYFCASSIGVNLEAFFGQGTRLTVV.

In this sample, this clonotype turned up many times. The chain combines TRBV6-1 with TRBJ1-1; 8 positions agree with TRBD1. Trimming cost V 4 bases and J 5 bases; bases outside gene matches: 6. This CDR3 contains 14 residues. Germline V gene sequence: CDR1 MNHNS, CDR2 SASEGT. The CDR3 is CASSVDRGATEAFF. In DNA, the CDR3 is TGTGCCAGCAGTGTTGACAGGGGAGCGACTGAAGCTTTCTTT.

The chain uses TRBV5-1 and TRBJ2-7; the D gene is possibly TRBD2 (5 bases). The V end was cut by 6 bases, the J end by 6 bases, with 16 bases between. The CDR3 consists of 13 residues. Per germline, CDR1 SGHRS and CDR2 YFSETQ. The CDR3 DNA reads TGCGCCAGCACCTATTCGGAGGAAGCCGAGCAGTACTTC. This encodes CASTYSEEAEQYF.

At least ten counts were recorded for this clonotype. The genes are TRBV11-2 and TRBJ1-2; D may be TRBD1 (6 bases). Trimming removed 2 bases from V and 4 bases from J, with 11 bases in between. Germline V lookup: CDR1 SGHAT, CDR2 FQNNGV. The CDR3 has 14 residues. The CDR3 region has the DNA TGTGCCAGCAGCTTAAGGGGGGACTCCTATGGCTACACCTTC. Protein product: CASSLRGDSYGYTF.

Only one count was recorded for this clonotype. This may stem from a read error, because a much larger clone lies one nucleotide away. The chain employs TRBV20-1 and TRBJ2-1; 9 nucleotides line up with TRBD2. The CDR3 spans 16 residues. Germline values: CDR1 DFQATT, CDR2 SNEGSKA (reference sequence). CDR3 sequence: CSARGPLSSGNNEQLF. DNA of the CDR3: TGCAGTGCTAGAGGTCCGCTATCTAGCGGGAACAATGAGCAGCTCTTC.

This clonotype was found many times. The chain joins TRBV5-5 to TRBJ2-7; 9 nucleotides agree with TRBD2. This CDR3 is 15 amino acids long. V lost 3 bases to trimming and J lost 3 bases; unmatched junction nucleotides: 7. Germline CDR1 reads SGHKS; CDR2 reads YYEKEE (reference sequence). CDR3 sequence: CASSWAASGVYEQYF. Written as DNA, the CDR3 is TGTGCCAGCAGCTGGGCGGCTAGCGGGGTCTACGAGCAGTACTTC.

This clonotype has only a few counts. V and J are TRBV18 and TRBJ2-1; the D is unclear. Between the trimmed V and J ends, which lost 0 bases and 5 bases, there was a span of 11 bases. The CDR3 totals 15 residues. Per germline, CDR1 KGHSH and CDR2 LQKENI. The CDR3 spells CASSPPPQVNNEQFF. The CDR3 nucleotides are TGTGCCAGCTCACCACCTCCTCAGGTAAACAATGAGCAGTTCTTC.

This clonotype came up many times. The J gene is TRBJ2-2, the V gene TRBV9; D perhaps matches TRBD2 (5 bases). This CDR3 is built from 16 residues. Trimming took 0 bases from V and 3 from J, leaving 12 bases between them. The germline V gene has CDR1 SGDLS and CDR2 YYNGEE. The CDR3 DNA sequence: TGTGCCAGCAGCGTAGGTGTGGGAGCATACACCGGGGAGCTGTTTTTT. The encoded protein is CASSVGVGAYTGELFF. Complete variable domain (other parts from reference TRBV9 and TRBJ2-2): DSGVTQTPKHLITATGQRVTLRCSPRSGDLSVYWYQQSLDQGLQFLIQYYNGEERAKGNILERFSAQQFPDLHSELNLSSLELGDSALYFCASSVGVGAYTGELFFGEGSRLTVL.

This clonotype has a handful of counts. One base separates it from a far larger clone, so it is likely a read error. V is TRBV18 and J is TRBJ2-3; maybe TRBD1 (6 bases). The J call may be mistaken, given a closer DNA end match to TRBJ1-1. Germline lookup yields CDR1 KGHSH and CDR2 LQKENI. CDR3 length equals 16 residues. CDR3 region: CASSPRGRGSNTKAFF. CDR3 DNA: TGTGCCAGCTCCCCCCGGGGCAGGGGTTCGAACACTAAAGCTTTCTTT.

The V gene is TRBV29-1, the J gene TRBJ2-7, with D tentatively TRBD1 (6 bases). CDR3 size: 14 residues. Germline CDR1 and CDR2: SQVTM and ANQGSEA. The V end was cut by 4 bases, the J end by 5 bases, with 18 bases between. The CDR3 coding sequence is TGCAGCGTTGTAAAGGACAGCGGTCGGAACGAGCAGTACTTC. It is translated as CSVVKDSGRNEQYF.

This clonotype has a count of ten or more. The chain uses TRBV2 and TRBJ2-1; D is possibly TRBD2 (6 bases). CDR1 is SNHLY and CDR2 is FYNNEI in the germline V gene. The CDR3 is 13 amino acids. The V end lost 1 base, the J end lost 7 bases, and 8 bases lay between the germline ends. CDR3 amino acids: CASSEGAGNEQFF. The CDR3 DNA sequence: TGTGCCAGCAGTGAAGGTGCGGGGAATGAGCAGTTCTTC.

The V and J genes are TRBV28 and TRBJ1-2, with D possibly being TRBD1 (6 bases). V was pared by 8 bases and J by 2 bases, with 15 bases between. Germline-derived CDR1 and CDR2 are MDHEN and SYDVKM. This CDR3 has 14 amino acids. CDR3 bases: TGTGCCAGCCACAGGGCCCCGAACAACTATGGCTACACCTTC. This encodes CASHRAPNNYGYTF.

This clonotype has a single count. This may be a read error, as it is one base from a much larger clone. The CDR3 loop is CASSQVPGVNEQFF. CDR3 coding DNA: TGTGCCAGCAGCCAAGTCCCGGGGGTCAATGAGCAGTTCTTC. The V and J genes are TRBV3-2 and TRBJ2-1; the tabulated D call, TRBD1, remains unverified against the DNA. TRBV3-2 is designated a pseudogene. The length of the CDR3 is 14 residues.